Each of the 5 T cell receptor beta chains below was sequenced from the same sample in a study of siplizumab effects on memory and regulatory T cells. Method: immunoSEQ multiplex PCR; TCRdb's copy keeps in-frame clones and lacks some. The sample has 100,000 or so clones, around 93% seen once. Sample: CD4+ T cells sorted from blood. The receptors come from a human donor in good health.

This chain joins TRBV7-2 and TRBJ1-5; maybe TRBD1 (5 bases). The V gene lost 1 base and the J gene lost 11 bases, with 15 bases spanning the gap. This CDR3 has 14 residues. The germline CDR1 and CDR2 sequences are SGHTA and FQGNSA. CDR3 coding DNA: TGTGCCAGCAGCTTAGGGGGGACCTGGGGAGCCCAGCATTTT. It is translated as CASSLGGTWGAQHF.

The rearrangement links TRBV5-1 to TRBJ2-1; D unresolved. CDR1 is SGHRS, CDR2 YFSETQ, per germline. The germline V and J ends were trimmed by 3 bases and 8 bases, with 18 bases remaining between them. The CDR3 is 15 residues long. Here the CDR3 DNA reads TGCGCCAGCAGCTCCGGCTCTCAAAGGGTGGATGAGCAGTTCTTC. Its protein is CASSSGSQRVDEQFF.

This clone showed up just once. The rearrangement links TRBV5-1 to TRBJ2-3; possible D gene TRBD2, 5 bases. The germline gives CDR1 SGHRS, CDR2 YFSETQ. Between the trimmed V and J ends, which lost 1 base and 5 bases, there was a span of 17 bases. CDR3 length: 16 amino acids. The DNA for the CDR3 is TGCGCCAGCAGCTTGCGGGGAGAATCCAAGGGAGATACGCAGTATTTT. It translates to CASSLRGESKGDTQYF.

V usage is TRBV19 and J usage is TRBJ1-2, with TRBD1 matching over 9 bases. With V trimmed by 5 bases and J by 2 bases, 6 bases remained unmatched. This CDR3 comprises 15 residues. Germline CDR1 is LNHDA and CDR2 is SQIVND (reference sequence). CDR3 nucleotides: TGTGCCAGTAGTGCCTCGGGACAGGGAAACTATGGCTACACCTTC. Translating it yields CASSASGQGNYGYTF.

This rearrangement joins TRBV5-1 to TRBJ2-5; 13 bases align to TRBD2. V trimming: 5 bases; J trimming: 5 bases; junction bases outside the gene matches: 6. The germline V gene has CDR1 SGHRS and CDR2 YFSETQ. The CDR3 has 15 residues. CDR3 region: CASSPGLAGAETQYF. In nucleotides, the CDR3 is TGCGCCAGCAGTCCCGGACTAGCGGGGGCCGAGACCCAGTACTTC.